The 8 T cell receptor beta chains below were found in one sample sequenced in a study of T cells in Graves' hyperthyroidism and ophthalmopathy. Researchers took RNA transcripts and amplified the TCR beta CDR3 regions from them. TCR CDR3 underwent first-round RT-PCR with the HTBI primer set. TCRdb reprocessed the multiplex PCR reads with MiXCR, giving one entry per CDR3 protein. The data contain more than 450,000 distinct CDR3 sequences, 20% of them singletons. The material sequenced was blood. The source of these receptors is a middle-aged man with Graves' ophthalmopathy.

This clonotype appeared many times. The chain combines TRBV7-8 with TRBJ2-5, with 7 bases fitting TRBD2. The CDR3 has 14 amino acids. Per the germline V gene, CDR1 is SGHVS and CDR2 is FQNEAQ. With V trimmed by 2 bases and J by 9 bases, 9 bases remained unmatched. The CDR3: CASSLSRVREAQYF. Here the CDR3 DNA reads TGTGCCAGCAGCTTAAGTAGGGTACGGGAGGCCCAGTACTTC. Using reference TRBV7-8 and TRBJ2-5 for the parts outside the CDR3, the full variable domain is GAGVSQSPRYKVAKRGQDVALRCDPISGHVSLFWYQQALGQGPEFLTYFQNEAQLDKSGLPSDRFFAERPEGSVSTLKIQRTQQEDSAVYLCASSLSRVREAQYFGPGTRLLVL.

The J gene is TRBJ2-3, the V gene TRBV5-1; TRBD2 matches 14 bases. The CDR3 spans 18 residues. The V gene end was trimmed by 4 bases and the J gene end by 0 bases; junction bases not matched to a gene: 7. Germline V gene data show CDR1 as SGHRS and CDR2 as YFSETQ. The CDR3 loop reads CASSKRLAGGISTDTQYF. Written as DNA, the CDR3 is TGCGCCAGCAGCAAAAGACTAGCGGGAGGGATAAGCACAGATACGCAGTATTTT.

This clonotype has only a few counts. CDR3 in DNA: TGCAGCGTTGAAACCCCAGACCGTATAGATCAGCCCCAGCATTTT. Translating it yields CSVETPDRIDQPQHF. The chain recombines TRBV29-1 with TRBJ1-5, with D unclear. The germline gives CDR1 SQVTM, CDR2 ANQGSEA. V dropped 2 bases and J dropped 5 bases, with 16 bases sitting between them. The CDR3 extends over 15 amino acids.

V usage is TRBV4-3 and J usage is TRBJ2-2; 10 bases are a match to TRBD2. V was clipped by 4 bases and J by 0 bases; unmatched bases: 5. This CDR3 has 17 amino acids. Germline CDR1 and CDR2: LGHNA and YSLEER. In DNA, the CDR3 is TGCGCCAGCAGCCGCCGACTAGCGGGCTCGAACACCGGGGAGCTGTTTTTT. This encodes CASSRRLAGSNTGELFF.

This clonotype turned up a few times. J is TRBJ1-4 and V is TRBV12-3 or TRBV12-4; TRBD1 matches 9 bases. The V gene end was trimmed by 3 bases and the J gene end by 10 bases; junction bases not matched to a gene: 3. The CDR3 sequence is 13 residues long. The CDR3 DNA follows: TGTGCCAGCAGTTTTGAGACAGGGGGAAAACTGTTTTTT. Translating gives CASSFETGGKLFF.

CDR3 in amino acids: CASSKWTGGGSTEAFF. Here the CDR3 DNA reads TGTGCCAGTAGTAAATGGACAGGAGGTGGGAGCACTGAAGCTTTCTTT. This chain joins TRBV19 and TRBJ1-1; 7 positions match TRBD1. Per the germline V gene, CDR1 is LNHDA and CDR2 is SQIVND (reference sequence). V shed 4 bases, J shed 4 bases, and the junction held 12 bases outside the gene matches. The CDR3 has 16 residues.

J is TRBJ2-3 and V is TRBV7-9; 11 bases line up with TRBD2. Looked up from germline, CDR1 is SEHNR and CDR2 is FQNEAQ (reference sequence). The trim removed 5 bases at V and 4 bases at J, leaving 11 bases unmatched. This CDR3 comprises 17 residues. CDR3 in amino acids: CASSDLSGRAGADTQYF. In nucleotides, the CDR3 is TGTGCCAGCAGCGACCTTAGCGGGAGGGCCGGGGCAGATACGCAGTATTTT.

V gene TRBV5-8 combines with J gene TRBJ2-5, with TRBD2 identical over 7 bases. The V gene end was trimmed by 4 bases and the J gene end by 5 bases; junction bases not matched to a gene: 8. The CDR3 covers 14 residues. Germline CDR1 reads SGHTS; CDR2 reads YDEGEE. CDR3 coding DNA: TGTGCCAGCAGCCGGGACTATTTCACTGAGACCCAGTACTTC. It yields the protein CASSRDYFTETQYF. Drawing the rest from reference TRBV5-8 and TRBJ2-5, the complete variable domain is EAGVTQSPTHLIKTRGQQATLRCSPISGHTSVYWYQQALGLGLQFLLWYDEGEERNRGNFPPRFSGRQFPNYSSELNVNALELEDSALYLCASSRDYFTETQYFGPGTRLLVL.